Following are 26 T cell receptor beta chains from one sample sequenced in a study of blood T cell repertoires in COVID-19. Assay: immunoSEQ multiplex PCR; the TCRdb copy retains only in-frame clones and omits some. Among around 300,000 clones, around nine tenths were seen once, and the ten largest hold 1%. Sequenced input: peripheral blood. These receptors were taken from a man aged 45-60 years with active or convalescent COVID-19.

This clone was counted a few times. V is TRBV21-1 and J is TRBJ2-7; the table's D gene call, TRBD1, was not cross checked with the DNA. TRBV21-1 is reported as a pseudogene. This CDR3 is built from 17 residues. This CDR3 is CASGALGTGQRAYEQYF. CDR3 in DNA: TGTGCCAGCGGAGCTTTAGGTACGGGACAGAGAGCATACGAGCAGTACTTC.

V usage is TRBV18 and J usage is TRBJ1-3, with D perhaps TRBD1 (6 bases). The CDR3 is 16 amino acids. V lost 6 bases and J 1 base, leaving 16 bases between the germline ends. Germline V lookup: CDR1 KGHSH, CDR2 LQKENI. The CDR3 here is CASSSRTVSSGNTIYF. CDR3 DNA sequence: TGTGCCAGCTCCTCTCGGACAGTGAGTTCTGGAAACACCATATATTTT.

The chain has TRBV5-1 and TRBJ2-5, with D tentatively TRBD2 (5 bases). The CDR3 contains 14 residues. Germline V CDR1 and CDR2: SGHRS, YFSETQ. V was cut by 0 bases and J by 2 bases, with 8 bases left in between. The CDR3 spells CASSLAGIQETQYF. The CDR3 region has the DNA TGCGCCAGCAGCTTGGCGGGAATTCAAGAGACCCAGTACTTC.

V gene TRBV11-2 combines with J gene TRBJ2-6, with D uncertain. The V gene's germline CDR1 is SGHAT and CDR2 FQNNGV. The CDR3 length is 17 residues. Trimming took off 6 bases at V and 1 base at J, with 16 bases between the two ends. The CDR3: CASRRPGGPSGANVLTF. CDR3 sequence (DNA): TGTGCCAGCAGGCGCCCCGGTGGTCCATCTGGGGCCAACGTCCTGACTTTC. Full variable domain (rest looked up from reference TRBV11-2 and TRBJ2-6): EAGVAQSPRYKIIEKRQSVAFWCNPISGHATLYWYQQILGQGPKLLIQFQNNGVVDDSQLPKDRFSAERLKGVDSTLKIQPAKLEDSAVYLCASRRPGGPSGANVLTFGAGSRLTVL.

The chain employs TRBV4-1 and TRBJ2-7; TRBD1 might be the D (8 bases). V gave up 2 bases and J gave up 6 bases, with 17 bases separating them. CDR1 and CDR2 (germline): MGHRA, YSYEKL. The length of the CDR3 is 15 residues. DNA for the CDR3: TGCGCCAGCAGCCAATGGACAGGGAGGGGACCCGAGCAGTACTTC. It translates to CASSQWTGRGPEQYF.

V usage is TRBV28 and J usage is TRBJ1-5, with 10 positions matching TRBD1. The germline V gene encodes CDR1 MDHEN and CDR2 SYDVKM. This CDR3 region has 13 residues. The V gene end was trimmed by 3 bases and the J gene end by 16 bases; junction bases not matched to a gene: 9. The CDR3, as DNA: TGTGCCAGCAGTTTCCCTGGACAGGGGGTTATACATTTT. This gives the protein CASSFPGQGVIHF.

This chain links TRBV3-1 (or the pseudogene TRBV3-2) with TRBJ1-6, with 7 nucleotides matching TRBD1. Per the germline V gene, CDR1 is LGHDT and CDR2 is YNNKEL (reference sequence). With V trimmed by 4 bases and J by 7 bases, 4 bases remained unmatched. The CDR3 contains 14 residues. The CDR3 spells CASSRGQSNSPLHF. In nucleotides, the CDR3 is TGTGCCAGCAGCCGGGGACAGTCAAATTCACCCCTCCACTTT.

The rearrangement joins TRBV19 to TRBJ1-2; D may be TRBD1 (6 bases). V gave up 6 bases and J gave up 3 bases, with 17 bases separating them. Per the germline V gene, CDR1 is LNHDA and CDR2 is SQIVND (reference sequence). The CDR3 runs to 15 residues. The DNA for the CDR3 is TGTGCCAGTAGAAACGACGTAGCAGGGGACTATGGCTACACCTTC. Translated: CASRNDVAGDYGYTF. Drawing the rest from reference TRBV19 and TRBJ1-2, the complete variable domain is DGGITQSPKYLFRKEGQNVTLSCEQNLNHDAMYWYRQDPGQGLRLIYYSQIVNDFQKGDIAEGYSVSREKKESFPLTVTSAQKNPTAFYLCASRNDVAGDYGYTFGSGTRLTVV.

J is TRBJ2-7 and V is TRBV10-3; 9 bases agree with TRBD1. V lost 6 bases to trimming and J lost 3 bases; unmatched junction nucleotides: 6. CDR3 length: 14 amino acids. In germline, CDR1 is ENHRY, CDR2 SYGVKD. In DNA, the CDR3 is TGTGCCATCAGGGCCCCGGGACAGGGCTACGAGCAGTACTTC. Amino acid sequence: CAIRAPGQGYEQYF.

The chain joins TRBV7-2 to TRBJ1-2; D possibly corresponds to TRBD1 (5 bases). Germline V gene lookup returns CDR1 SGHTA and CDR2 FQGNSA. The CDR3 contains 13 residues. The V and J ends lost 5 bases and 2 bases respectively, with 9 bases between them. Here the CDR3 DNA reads TGTGCCAGCAGCATACAGGAAAACTATGGCTACACCTTC. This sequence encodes CASSIQENYGYTF.

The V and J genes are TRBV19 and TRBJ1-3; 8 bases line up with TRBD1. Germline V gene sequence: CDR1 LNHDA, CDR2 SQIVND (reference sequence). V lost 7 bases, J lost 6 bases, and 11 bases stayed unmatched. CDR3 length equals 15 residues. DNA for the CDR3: TGTGCCAGTACCCAGACAGGGGATAGAGAAAACACCATATATTTT. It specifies CASTQTGDRENTIYF.

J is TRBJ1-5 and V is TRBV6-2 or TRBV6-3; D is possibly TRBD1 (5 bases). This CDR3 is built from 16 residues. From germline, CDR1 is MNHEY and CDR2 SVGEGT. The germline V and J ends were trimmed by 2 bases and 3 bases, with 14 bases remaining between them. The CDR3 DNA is TGTGCCAGCAGTTACGACAGAACCCTCCCCAATCAGCCCCAGCATTTT. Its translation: CASSYDRTLPNQPQHF.

For the CDR3, the DNA is TGTGCCAGCAGCTTAGGATATGCTCGGGAGACCCAGTACTTC. Protein: CASSLGYARETQYF. The chain couples TRBV7-8 to TRBJ2-5; D is unresolved. CDR3 length equals 14 residues. V gave up 1 base and J gave up 5 bases, with 11 bases separating them. Germline values: CDR1 SGHVS, CDR2 FQNEAQ. Drawing the rest from reference TRBV7-8 and TRBJ2-5, the complete variable domain is GAGVSQSPRYKVAKRGQDVALRCDPISGHVSLFWYQQALGQGPEFLTYFQNEAQLDKSGLPSDRFFAERPEGSVSTLKIQRTQQEDSAVYLCASSLGYARETQYFGPGTRLLVL.

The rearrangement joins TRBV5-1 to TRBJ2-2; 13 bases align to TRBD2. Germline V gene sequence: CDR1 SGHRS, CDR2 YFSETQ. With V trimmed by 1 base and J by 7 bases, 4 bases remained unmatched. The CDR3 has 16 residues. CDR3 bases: TGCGCCAGCAGCTTGTGGACTAGCGGGGGAGACGGGGAGCTGTTTTTT. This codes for CASSLWTSGGDGELFF. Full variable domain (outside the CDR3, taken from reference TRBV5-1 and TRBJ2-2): KAGVTQTPRYLIKTRGQQVTLSCSPISGHRSVSWYQQTPGQGLQFLFEYFSETQRNKGNFPGRFSGRQFSNSRSEMNVSTLELGDSALYLCASSLWTSGGDGELFFGEGSRLTVL.

CDR3 region: CAWSHRLTGINEKLFF. CDR3 DNA: TGTGCCTGGAGCCACCGACTGACAGGGATAAACGAAAAACTGTTTTTT. The rearrangement joins TRBV30 to TRBJ1-4; 7 nucleotides agree with TRBD1. After removal of 3 bases from V and 8 bases from J, the junction contained 15 bases not matched to a gene. The CDR3 consists of 16 residues. Germline CDR1 reads GTSNPN; CDR2 reads SVGIG (reference sequence).

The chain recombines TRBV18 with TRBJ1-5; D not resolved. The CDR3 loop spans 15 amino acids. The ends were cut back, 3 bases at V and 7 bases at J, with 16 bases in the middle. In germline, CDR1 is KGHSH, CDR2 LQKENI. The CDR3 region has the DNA TGTGCCAGCTCACCGGAGGGAATGGTGCAACAGCCCCAGCATTTT. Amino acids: CASSPEGMVQQPQHF.

CDR3 sequence reads: CASSHGGLSGSPLHF. Written as DNA, the CDR3 is TGTGCCAGCAGCCACGGGGGGCTGAGTGGTTCACCCCTCCACTTT. The chain carries TRBV3-1 (or the pseudogene TRBV3-2) and TRBJ1-6, with a tentative D call TRBD1 (6 bases). The CDR3 spans 15 residues. V was trimmed by 3 bases and J by 9 bases, leaving 15 bases between them. Per the germline V gene, CDR1 is LGHDT and CDR2 is YNNKEL (reference sequence).

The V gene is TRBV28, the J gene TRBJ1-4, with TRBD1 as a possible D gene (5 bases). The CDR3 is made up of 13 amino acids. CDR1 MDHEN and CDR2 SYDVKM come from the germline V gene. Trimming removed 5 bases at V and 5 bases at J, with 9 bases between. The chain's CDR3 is CASSVTVNEKLFF. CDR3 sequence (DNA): TGTGCCAGCAGTGTGACAGTCAATGAAAAACTGTTTTTT.

DNA of the CDR3: TGCAGCGTTGGCAGGACTAGCGGTGGGAATGAGCAGTTCTTC. This gives the protein CSVGRTSGGNEQFF. This chain uses TRBV29-1 with TRBJ2-1; 10 bases line up with TRBD2. The V gene end was trimmed by 4 bases and the J gene end by 7 bases; junction bases not matched to a gene: 7. This CDR3 spans 14 amino acids. Germline V lookup: CDR1 SQVTM, CDR2 ANQGSEA.

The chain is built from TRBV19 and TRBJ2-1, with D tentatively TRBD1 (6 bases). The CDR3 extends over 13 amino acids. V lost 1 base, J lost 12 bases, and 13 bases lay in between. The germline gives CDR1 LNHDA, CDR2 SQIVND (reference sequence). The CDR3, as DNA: TGTGCCAGTAGTATAGCACAGGGTTATGGGCAGTTCTTC. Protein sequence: CASSIAQGYGQFF.

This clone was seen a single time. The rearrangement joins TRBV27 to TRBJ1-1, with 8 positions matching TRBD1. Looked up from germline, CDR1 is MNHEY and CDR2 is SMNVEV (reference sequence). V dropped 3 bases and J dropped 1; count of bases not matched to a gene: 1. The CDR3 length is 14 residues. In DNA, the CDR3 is TGTGCCAGCAGTTTCGACAGGGGGAACACTGAAGCTTTCTTT. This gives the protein CASSFDRGNTEAFF.

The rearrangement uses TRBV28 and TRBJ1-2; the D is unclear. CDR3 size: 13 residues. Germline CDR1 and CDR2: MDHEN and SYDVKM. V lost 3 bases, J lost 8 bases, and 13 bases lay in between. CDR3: CASSFPGSVGYTF. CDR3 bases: TGTGCCAGCAGTTTCCCCGGGTCGGTCGGCTACACCTTC.

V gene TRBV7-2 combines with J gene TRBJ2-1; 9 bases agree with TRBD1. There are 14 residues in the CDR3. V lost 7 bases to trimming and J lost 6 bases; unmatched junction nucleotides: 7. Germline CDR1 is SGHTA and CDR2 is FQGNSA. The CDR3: CASIGDRVSNEQFF. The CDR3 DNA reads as TGTGCCAGCATCGGGGACAGGGTCTCCAATGAGCAGTTCTTC. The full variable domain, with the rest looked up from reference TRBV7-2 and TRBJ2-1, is GAGVSQSPSNKVTEKGKDVELRCDPISGHTALYWYRQSLGQGLEFLIYFQGNSAPDKSGLPSDRFSAERTGGSVSTLTIQRTQQEDSAVYLCASIGDRVSNEQFFGPGTRLTVL.

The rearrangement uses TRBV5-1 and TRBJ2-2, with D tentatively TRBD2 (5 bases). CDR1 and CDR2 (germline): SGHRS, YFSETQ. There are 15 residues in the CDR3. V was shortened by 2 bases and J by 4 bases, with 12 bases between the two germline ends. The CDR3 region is CASSFALAVTGELFF. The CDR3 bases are TGCGCCAGCAGCTTTGCGCTAGCTGTCACCGGGGAGCTGTTTTTT.

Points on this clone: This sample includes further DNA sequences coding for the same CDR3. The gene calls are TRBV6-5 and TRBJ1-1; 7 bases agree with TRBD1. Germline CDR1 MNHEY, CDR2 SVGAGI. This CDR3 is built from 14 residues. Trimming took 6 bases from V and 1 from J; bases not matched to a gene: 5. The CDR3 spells CASRRQGANTEAFF. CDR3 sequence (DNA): TGTGCCAGCAGGAGACAGGGAGCGAACACTGAAGCTTTCTTT.

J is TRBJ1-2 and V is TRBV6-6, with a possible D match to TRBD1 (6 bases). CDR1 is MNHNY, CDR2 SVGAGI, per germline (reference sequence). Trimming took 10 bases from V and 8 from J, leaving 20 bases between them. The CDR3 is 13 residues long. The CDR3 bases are TGTGCCACCCGAACAGGGTCTGAGGGCGGCTACACCTTC. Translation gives CATRTGSEGGYTF.